This TCR beta chain was observed in a study of T-cell memory formation after mild COVID-19. The wider study: TCR clusters were largely donor specific.

In its sample, this clonotype was seen many times. Its antigen remains unknown. One entry per CDR3 protein results from TCRdb running MiXCR on the 5' RACE reads. Here the sample spans about 29,000 distinct CDR3 sequences, 15% to 20% being singletons. The study's findings and limits: CD4/CD8 balance held among clones contracting day 15 to 85, and later expanders leaned CD4+. Clones which contracted sat mainly in CM and EM if CD4+, and in EMRA if CD8+.

Germline V gene sequence: CDR1 LGHNA, CDR2 YSLEER. V was cut by 0 bases and J by 1 base, with 14 bases left in between. The CDR3 sequence is 17 residues long. Sequenced input: PBMCs or a T cell subset sorted from them (not recorded which). This TCR derives from an adult who had mild COVID-19 (a few samples of this study predate the infection). Cell type and time point are not known. The genes are TRBV4-3 and TRBJ2-3; D perhaps matches TRBD2 (6 bases). CDR3 DNA sequence: TGCGCCAGCAGCCAAGAATGGACTAACTTCGGCACAGATACGCAGTATTTT. Its translation: CASSQEWTNFGTDTQYF.